The clone carrying this T cell receptor beta chain is categorized as medium-sized. Antigen: not known. This beta chain came through as a stray read in a library set up for alpha chains, and its size says little. The study tagged each TCR cDNA molecule with a unique molecular identifier. TCRdb redid the calling of the 5' RACE reads with MiXCR, one entry per CDR3 protein. The table has around 2,500 distinct CDR3 sequences, more than 5.5% seen once; the top ten hold around a sixth. CDR1 is MNHEY, CDR2 SVGEGT, per germline. CDR3 length equals 15 residues. The germline V and J ends were trimmed by 2 bases and 0 bases, with 10 bases remaining between them. The data originate from a study of spatial heterogeneity in lung cancer. Points from the study as a whole: Tumor mutation count correlated with how many alpha and beta TCRs expanded intratumorally.

Time point specified: sample taken at primary tumor resection. No cell sorting; template was whole RNA from tumor, lung tissue or PBMC. The chain couples TRBV6-2 or TRBV6-3 to TRBJ1-1; D gene uncertain. The sequences come from lung tumor tissue, collected at surgery. The receptor was derived from a male donor with early-stage non-small cell lung cancer. Written as DNA, the CDR3 is TGTGCCAGCAGTTACGCGGCACCAGTGAACACTGAAGCTTTCTTT. Protein product: CASSYAAPVNTEAFF.